This T cell receptor beta chain was documented in a study of blood T cell repertoires in COVID-19. Study at large: Collection of acute and convalescent COVID-19 samples took place in the United States, Italy and Spain. From T cells, B-cell-depleted T cells, or PBMCs came the material, which was cDNA or gDNA.

This clone has just a few counts. The CDR3 totals 15 residues. Unmatched junction bases numbered 11, after V lost 5 bases and J lost 6 bases. The germline gives CDR1 SGHTA, CDR2 FQGNSA. Original handling: Estimated nucleated cell counts came from reference gene primer amplification. The repertoire was sequenced with immunoSEQ multiplex PCR; TCRdb's copy has only in-frame clones and lacks some. V and J calls and clone size are given by that table; D and trimming were obtained from the DNA. The top ten hold approximately 12% of the sample, which has about 60,000 clones, about 81% seen once. This receptor was taken from a human donor in a cohort sampled during active COVID-19. The sample was peripheral blood. The chain recombines TRBV7-2 with TRBJ2-7; 9 nucleotides line up with TRBD1. The CDR3 spells CASSLRDRDSGEQYF. The CDR3 DNA reads as TGTGCCAGCAGCCTCCGGGACAGGGATTCGGGCGAGCAGTACTTC.